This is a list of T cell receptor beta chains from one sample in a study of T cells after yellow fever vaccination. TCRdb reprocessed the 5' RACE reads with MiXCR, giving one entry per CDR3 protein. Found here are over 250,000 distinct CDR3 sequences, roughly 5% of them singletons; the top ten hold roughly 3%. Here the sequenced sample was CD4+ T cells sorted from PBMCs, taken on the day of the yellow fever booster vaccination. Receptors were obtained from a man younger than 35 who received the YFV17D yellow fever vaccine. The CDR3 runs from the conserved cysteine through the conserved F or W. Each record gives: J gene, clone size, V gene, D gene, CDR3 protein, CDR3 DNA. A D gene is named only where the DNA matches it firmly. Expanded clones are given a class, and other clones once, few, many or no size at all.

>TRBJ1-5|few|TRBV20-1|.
CSARDVEAQHF
TGCAGTGCTAGAGACGTCGAGGCCCAGCATTTT
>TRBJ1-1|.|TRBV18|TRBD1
CASLTRGTGAKPYEAFF
TGTGCCAGCCTAACCCGGGGGACAGGGGCAAAGCCTTATGAAGCTTTCTTT
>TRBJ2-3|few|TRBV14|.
CASSQSRLPSTDTQYF
TGTGCCAGCAGCCAATCCCGACTACCCAGCACAGATACGCAGTATTTT
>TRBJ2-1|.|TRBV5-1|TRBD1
CASEGGTGAYNEQFF
TGCGCCAGCGAGGGGGGGACAGGGGCCTACAATGAGCAGTTCTTC
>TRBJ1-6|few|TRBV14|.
CASSRDSGRGNSPLHF
TGTGCCAGCAGCCGCGATTCGGGAAGGGGTAATTCACCCCTCCACTTT
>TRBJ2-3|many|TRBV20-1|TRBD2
CSAPGLKGDTQYF
TGCAGTGCCCCGGGACTAAAGGGAGATACGCAGTATTTT
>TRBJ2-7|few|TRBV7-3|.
CASSRDNSYEQYF
TGTGCCAGCAGCAGGGACAACTCCTACGAGCAGTACTTC
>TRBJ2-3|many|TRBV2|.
CASSEEGGADTQYF
TGTGCCAGCAGTGAGGAGGGGGGCGCAGATACGCAGTATTTT
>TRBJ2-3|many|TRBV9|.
CASSAGIRAQYF
TGTGCCAGCAGCGCCGGAATCCGGGCGCAGTATTTT
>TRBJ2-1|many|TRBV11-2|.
CASSAARGLGALSNEQFF
TGTGCCAGCAGCGCCGCGCGGGGACTTGGGGCCCTATCAAATGAGCAGTTCTTC
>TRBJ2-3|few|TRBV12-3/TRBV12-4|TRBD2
CASSPLRGGTNTQYF
TGTGCCAGCAGTCCTCTTCGGGGGGGCACAAATACGCAGTATTTT
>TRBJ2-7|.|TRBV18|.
CASSPYGPRVKGYEQYF
TGTGCCAGCTCACCCTATGGGCCTAGGGTTAAAGGCTACGAGCAGTACTTC
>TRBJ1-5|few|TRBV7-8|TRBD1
CASSLAHTGEGNQPQHF
TGTGCCAGCAGCTTAGCGCATACAGGGGAGGGCAATCAGCCCCAGCATTTT
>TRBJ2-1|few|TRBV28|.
CASSGFGGLHNEQFF
TGTGCCAGCAGTGGATTCGGGGGGCTCCACAATGAGCAGTTCTTC
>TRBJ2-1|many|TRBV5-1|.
CASSLPQGNEQFF
TGCGCCAGCAGCCTTCCCCAGGGCAATGAGCAGTTCTTC
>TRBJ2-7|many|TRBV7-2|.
CASSLSGAEQYF
TGTGCCAGCAGCTTATCCGGGGCCGAGCAGTACTTC
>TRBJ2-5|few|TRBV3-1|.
CASSHPAGGIRETQYF
TGTGCCAGCAGCCACCCCGCAGGGGGGATCAGAGAGACCCAGTACTTC
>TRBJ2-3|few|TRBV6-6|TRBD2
CASSKTGLARDTQYF
TGTGCCAGCAGCAAGACGGGACTAGCGAGAGATACGCAGTATTTT
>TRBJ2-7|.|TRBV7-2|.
CASGRRDSSYEQYF
TGTGCCAGCGGGAGGAGAGATAGCTCCTACGAGCAGTACTTC
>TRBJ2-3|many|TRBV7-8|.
CASSPQLFTDTQYF
TGTGCCAGCAGCCCGCAATTGTTCACAGATACGCAGTATTTT
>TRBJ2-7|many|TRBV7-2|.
CASSPEREGEQYF
TGTGCCAGCAGCCCGGAACGCGAGGGCGAGCAGTACTTC
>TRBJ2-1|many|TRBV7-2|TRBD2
CASSLDRIGLAGANEQFF
TGTGCCAGCAGCTTAGATCGGATAGGACTAGCGGGGGCCAATGAGCAGTTCTTC
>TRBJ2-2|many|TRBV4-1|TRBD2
CASSQEKSLAGTGELFF
TGCGCCAGCAGCCAAGAAAAGAGCCTAGCGGGCACCGGGGAGCTGTTTTTT
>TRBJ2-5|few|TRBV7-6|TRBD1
CASTWGQLQETQYF
TGTGCCAGCACCTGGGGACAGCTACAAGAGACCCAGTACTTC
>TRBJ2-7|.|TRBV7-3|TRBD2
CASSQKHVAGECYEQYF
TGTGCCAGCAGCCAGAAGCACGTAGCGGGGGAATGCTACGAGCAGTACTTC
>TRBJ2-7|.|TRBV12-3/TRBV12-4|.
CASSLRASAYEQYF
TGTGCCAGCAGTTTGAGGGCCTCCGCCTACGAGCAGTACTTC
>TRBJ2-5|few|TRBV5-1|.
CASNQGASRETQYF
TGCGCCAGCAACCAAGGGGCCAGCCGGGAGACCCAGTACTTC
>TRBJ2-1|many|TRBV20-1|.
CSASFVREQFF
TGCAGTGCTAGTTTTGTGCGGGAGCAGTTCTTC
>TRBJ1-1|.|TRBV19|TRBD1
CASSPPRTGPEAFF
TGTGCCAGTAGTCCGCCCCGGACAGGGCCCGAAGCTTTCTTT
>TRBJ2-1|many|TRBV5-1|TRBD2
CASSFDRGGGDEQFF
TGCGCCAGCAGCTTCGACCGGGGGGGCGGGGATGAGCAGTTCTTC
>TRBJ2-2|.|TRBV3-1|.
CASSQVGGGTVELFF
TGTGCCAGCAGCCAGGTAGGGGGAGGCACCGTGGAGCTGTTTTTT
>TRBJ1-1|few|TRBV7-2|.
CASSPGWATEAFF
TGTGCCAGCAGCCCGGGGTGGGCCACTGAAGCTTTCTTT
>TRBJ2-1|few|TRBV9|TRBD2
CASSARSGGAMNEQFF
TGTGCCAGCAGCGCTAGGAGCGGGGGGGCAATGAATGAGCAGTTCTTC
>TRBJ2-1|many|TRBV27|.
CASSWTLSSYNEQFF
TGTGCCAGCAGTTGGACCTTAAGCTCCTACAATGAGCAGTTCTTC
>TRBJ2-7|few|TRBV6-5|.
CASSLGRRSSYEQYF
TGTGCCAGCAGTCTGGGACGCAGATCTTCCTACGAGCAGTACTTC
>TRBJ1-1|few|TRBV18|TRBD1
CASSPQQGKNTEAFF
TGTGCCAGCTCACCGCAACAGGGGAAAAACACTGAAGCTTTCTTT
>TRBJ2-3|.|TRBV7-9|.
CASSTDSGLTDTQYF
TGTGCCAGCAGCACAGATAGCGGACTCACAGATACGCAGTATTTT
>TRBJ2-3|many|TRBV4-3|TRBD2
CASSPGLADRTDTQYF
TGCGCCAGCAGCCCGGGACTAGCGGACCGCACAGATACGCAGTATTTT
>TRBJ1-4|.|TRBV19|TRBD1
CASKDRLIEKLFF
TGTGCCAGTAAGGACAGGCTGATAGAAAAACTGTTTTTT
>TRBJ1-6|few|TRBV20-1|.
CSARRGNSPLHF
TGCAGTGCTAGAAGGGGGAATTCACCCCTCCACTTT
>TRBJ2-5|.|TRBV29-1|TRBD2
CTHSGKGETQYF
TGCACCCATAGCGGGAAGGGGGAGACCCAGTACTTC
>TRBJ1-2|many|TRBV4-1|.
CASSPPGANYGYTF
TGCGCCAGCAGCCCCCCCGGTGCTAACTATGGCTACACCTTC
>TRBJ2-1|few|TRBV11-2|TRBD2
CASSLLGREFF
TGTGCCAGCAGCTTACTAGGGAGGGAGTTCTTC
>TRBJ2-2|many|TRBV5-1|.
CASSLEHQGTGELFF
TGCGCCAGCAGCTTGGAACACCAAGGGACCGGGGAGCTGTTTTTT
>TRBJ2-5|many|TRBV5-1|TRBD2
CASSFLRERGETQYF
TGCGCCAGCAGCTTTCTGAGGGAGCGGGGAGAGACCCAGTACTTC
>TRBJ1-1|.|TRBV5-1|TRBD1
CASSLWTGGGTEAFF
TGCGCCAGCAGCTTGTGGACAGGGGGGGGCACTGAAGCTTTCTTT
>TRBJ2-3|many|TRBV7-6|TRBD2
CASSLGPGLAGGPSTDTQYF
TGTGCCAGCAGCTTAGGTCCGGGGCTAGCGGGGGGCCCAAGCACAGATACGCAGTATTTT